These T cell receptor beta chains were read from a single sample in a study of CD4+ T cells in melanoma. TCRdb keeps only in-frame clones here, not all; method: immunoSEQ multiplex PCR. Of fewer than 4,500 clones listed, roughly 65% are singletons. The sequenced sample consisted of cells from a culture (not recorded whether cultured in vitro). The receptor source for this set is a human donor with melanoma. CDR3s include the opening cysteine and the closing phenylalanine or tryptophan. D genes are given only for firm matches. Expanded clones are given a class, and other clones once, few, many or no size at all.

clone_size	v_call	d_call	j_call	cdr3_aa	cdr3_nt
.	TRBV5-8	.	TRBJ1-2	CASSSSFGLSGGYTF	TGTGCCAGCAGCTCCTCCTTTGGCCTAAGTGGTGGCTACACCTTC
few	TRBV2	.	TRBJ1-5	CASSVGASNQPQHF	TGTGCCAGCAGTGTGGGGGCCAGCAATCAGCCCCAGCATTTT
.	TRBV6-6	.	TRBJ2-4	CASKGGDKNIQYF	TGTGCCAGCAAGGGTGGGGACAAAAACATTCAGTACTTC
large	TRBV5-6	.	TRBJ1-2	CASSLGGAPHGYTF	TGTGCCAGCAGCTTGGGGGGGGCTCCTCATGGCTACACCTTC
.	TRBV19	TRBD1	TRBJ1-5	CASSNRGNQPQHF	TGTGCCAGTAGTAACAGGGGAAATCAGCCCCAGCATTTT
.	TRBV4-2	TRBD1	TRBJ2-7	CASSQGTGVNEQYF	TGTGCCAGCAGCCAGGGGACAGGGGTTAACGAGCAGTACTTC
.	TRBV6-6	.	TRBJ1-2	CASSLAGTVIYGYTF	TGTGCCAGCAGTCTAGCCGGGACGGTGATATATGGCTACACCTTC
.	TRBV4-1	TRBD2	TRBJ2-1	CASSHPTSGDPNEQFF	TGCGCCAGCAGCCACCCGACTAGCGGGGACCCCAATGAGCAGTTCTTC
few	TRBV4-2	.	TRBJ2-1	CASSQDLGGPSNEQFF	TGTGCCAGCAGCCAAGATTTAGGGGGGCCGAGTAATGAGCAGTTCTTC
once	TRBV7-2	TRBD2	TRBJ2-3	CASSLGPLAGTDTQYF	TGTGCCAGCAGCTTAGGGCCGCTAGCGGGGACAGATACGCAGTATTTT
.	TRBV5-4	.	TRBJ2-5	CASSLAGRGQETQYF	TGTGCCAGCAGCTTGGCCGGCAGGGGCCAAGAGACCCAGTACTTC
.	TRBV6-5	.	TRBJ1-1	CASSYSLGEAFF	TGTGCCAGCAGTTACTCCTTAGGGGAAGCTTTCTTT
medium-sized	TRBV2	TRBD1	TRBJ2-7	CASRAIGTGAYEQYF	TGTGCCAGCAGAGCAATCGGGACAGGGGCCTACGAGCAGTACTTC
once	TRBV19	.	TRBJ2-3	CASSPHRGGATDTQYF	TGTGCCAGTAGTCCCCACCGAGGGGGGGCAACAGATACGCAGTATTTT